The 13 T cell receptor beta chains reported below all come from one sample, sequenced in a study of T cell responses to AZD1222 COVID-19 vaccine (dated by TCRdb to the early 2020s). The method behind the library was the immunoSEQ multiplex PCR assay. The immuneACCESS repertoire file appears here via TCRdb, limited to in-frame rearrangements. These files lack a portion of the clones; in checked studies, under half of the deficit traces to unresolved V genes, and the cause of the others is not known. Recorded for this sample are roughly 120,000 clones; about 90% of them occurred a single time. 5% to 6% of the sample belongs to the ten largest clones. In light of the paper, this sample's time point label describes: baseline before first vaccination. Sequences were derived from peripheral blood, sampled on day 0 of AZD1222 vaccination. The receptor source for this set is an adult in good health.

The chain combines TRBV6-5 with TRBJ2-2; D gene unclear. This CDR3 has 15 residues. Germline V gene sequence: CDR1 MNHEY, CDR2 SVGAGI. V lost 0 bases, J lost 5 bases, and 10 bases lay in between. This CDR3 reads CASSYSLGLTGELFF. Here the CDR3 DNA reads TGTGCCAGCAGTTACTCTTTGGGTCTTACCGGGGAGCTGTTTTTT.

This rearrangement joins TRBV30 to TRBJ2-5; either TRBD1 or TRBD2 may supply D (5 bases each). The ends were cut back, 3 bases at V and 1 base at J, with 9 bases in the middle. The CDR3 runs to 13 residues. The germline V gene encodes CDR1 GTSNPN and CDR2 SVGIG (reference sequence). CDR3 residues: CAWRGEFQETQYF. For the CDR3, the DNA is TGTGCCTGGAGGGGGGAGTTCCAAGAGACCCAGTACTTC.

This sequence joins TRBV7-9 and TRBJ2-1, with a possible D match to TRBD2 (6 bases). This CDR3 contains 12 residues. V was pared by 10 bases and J by 5 bases, with 12 bases between. Germline assignment: CDR1 SEHNR and CDR2 FQNEAQ (reference sequence). The CDR3 sequence is CATRLGDNEQFF. The CDR3 DNA follows: TGTGCCACCCGACTAGGGGACAATGAGCAGTTCTTC. Supplemented by reference TRBV7-9 and TRBJ2-1, the full variable domain reads DTGVSQNPRHKITKRGQNVTFRCDPISEHNRLYWYRQTLGQGPEFLTYFQNEAQLEKSRLLSDRFSAERPKGSFSTLEIQRTEQGDSAMYLCATRLGDNEQFFGPGTRLTVL.

The V gene is TRBV29-1, the J gene TRBJ1-2, with 8 bases matching TRBD1. Germline lookup yields CDR1 SQVTM and CDR2 ANQGSEA. This CDR3 region has 11 residues. The CDR3 DNA reads as TGCAGTCTGGACAGGGCCTATGGCTACACCTTC. Translated, it gives CSLDRAYGYTF.

This clone came up once. This chain connects TRBV12-3 or TRBV12-4 to TRBJ2-1; no reliable D call. The length of the CDR3 is 11 residues. Trimming took 6 bases from V and 10 from J, leaving 10 bases between them. The CDR3, as DNA: TGTGCCAGCAGGTACACGGAGGAGCAGTTCTTC. This gives the protein CASRYTEEQFF.

V gene TRBV2 combines with J gene TRBJ2-1; 8 positions match TRBD1. Germline-derived CDR1 and CDR2 are SNHLY and FYNNEI. The V segment lost 8 bases and the J segment 4 bases; nucleotides outside the gene matches: 7. This CDR3 is 14 amino acids long. The CDR3 reads CASGPDRAYNEQFF. CDR3 DNA sequence: TGTGCCAGCGGCCCGGACAGGGCATACAATGAGCAGTTCTTC.

This rearrangement joins TRBV7-8 to TRBJ1-4; D might be TRBD1 (5 bases). Trimming cost V 10 bases and J 7 bases, with 19 bases left between them. The CDR3 consists of 14 residues. Germline V lookup: CDR1 SGHVS, CDR2 FQNEAQ. The CDR3 here is CATTPGQWGEKLFF. CDR3 bases: TGTGCCACCACCCCGGGGCAATGGGGTGAAAAACTGTTTTTT.

The chain joins TRBV30 to TRBJ2-1, with D uncertain. The CDR3 length is 12 residues. V lost 0 bases, J lost 8 bases, and 8 bases lay in between. Germline assignment: CDR1 GTSNPN and CDR2 SVGIG (reference sequence). For the CDR3, the DNA is TGTGCCTGGAGTGTTAGAGTCGATGAGCAGTTCTTC. Translating gives CAWSVRVDEQFF.

The V and J genes are TRBV5-6 and TRBJ1-4, with a possible D match to TRBD1 (6 bases). Germline V gives CDR1 SGHDT, CDR2 YYEEEE. V lost 0 bases and J 8 bases, leaving 14 bases between the germline ends. CDR3 length: 15 amino acids. The CDR3 nucleotides are TGTGCCAGCAGCTTGGCCTCAGGGGTTGACGAAAAACTGTTTTTT. It encodes CASSLASGVDEKLFF.

On this clone itself: Mismatch with germline at one junction end may stem from a read error. This chain joins TRBV29-1 and TRBJ2-1; 10 nucleotides align to TRBD2. This CDR3 contains 12 residues. Looked up from germline, CDR1 is SQVTM and CDR2 is ANQGSEA. The CDR3 region has the DNA TGCAGCGTGGAAGCGGGAGGGAATGAGCAGTTCTTC. Amino acids: CSVEAGGNEQFF.

The chain joins TRBV7-6 to TRBJ2-1, with 11 bases lining up with TRBD2. The germline V gene has CDR1 SGHVS and CDR2 FNYEAQ. V lost 5 bases and J lost 3; bases outside the gene matches: 12. The CDR3 covers 18 residues. The CDR3 spells CASSRGLAGPNNYNEQFF. The CDR3, as DNA: TGTGCCAGCAGCAGAGGACTAGCGGGCCCGAATAACTACAATGAGCAGTTCTTC.

The gene calls are TRBV9 and TRBJ2-5; D remains unclear. The CDR3 runs to 13 residues. V was shortened by 5 bases and J by 4 bases, with 12 bases between the two germline ends. Germline assignment: CDR1 SGDLS and CDR2 YYNGEE. The CDR3 is CASRPPGVETQYF. In nucleotides, the CDR3 is TGTGCCAGCAGGCCCCCGGGTGTAGAGACCCAGTACTTC.

Written as DNA, the CDR3 is TGTGCCACCTCATTGGCAGGGGGATTGAACACTGAAGCTTTCTTT. It is translated as CATSLAGGLNTEAFF. This chain connects TRBV6-6 to TRBJ1-1; 7 bases are a match to TRBD1. The CDR3 sequence is 15 residues long. Per the germline V gene, CDR1 is MNHNY and CDR2 is SVGAGI (reference sequence). V gave up 10 bases and J gave up 0 bases; unmatched junction bases: 11.